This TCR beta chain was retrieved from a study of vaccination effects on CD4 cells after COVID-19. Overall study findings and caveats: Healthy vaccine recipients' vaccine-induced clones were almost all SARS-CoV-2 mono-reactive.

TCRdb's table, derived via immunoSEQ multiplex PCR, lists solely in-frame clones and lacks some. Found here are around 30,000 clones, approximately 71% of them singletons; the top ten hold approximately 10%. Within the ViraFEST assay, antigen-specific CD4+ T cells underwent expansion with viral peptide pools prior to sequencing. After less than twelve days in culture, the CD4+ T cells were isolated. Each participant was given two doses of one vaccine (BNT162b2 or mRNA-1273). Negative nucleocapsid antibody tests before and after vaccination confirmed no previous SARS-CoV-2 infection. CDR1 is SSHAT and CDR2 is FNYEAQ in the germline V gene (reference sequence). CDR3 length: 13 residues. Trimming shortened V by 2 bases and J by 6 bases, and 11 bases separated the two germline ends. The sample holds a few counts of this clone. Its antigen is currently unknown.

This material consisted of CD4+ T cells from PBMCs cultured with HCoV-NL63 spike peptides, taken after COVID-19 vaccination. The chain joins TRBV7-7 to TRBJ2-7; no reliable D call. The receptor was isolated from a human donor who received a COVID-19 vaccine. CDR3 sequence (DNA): TGTGCCAGCAGCTTAATACAGATCTCCGAGCAGTACTTC. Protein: CASSLIQISEQYF.